This paragraph covers one T cell receptor (beta chain) sequence. This record comes from a study of T-cell reconstitution after alpha-beta-depleted transplantation in children. A TCRbeta library incorporating unique molecular identifiers was prepared. TCRdb itself ran the PCR reads through MiXCR, one entry per CDR3 protein. The table includes about 270,000 distinct CDR3 sequences, more than 9% detected once. This CDR3 is 16 amino acids long. CDR1 and CDR2 (germline): SEHNR, FQNEAQ (reference sequence). The ends lost 5 bases at V and 0 bases at J; junction bases unmatched: 7. The material was PBMCs from the stem cell graft donor, obtained from the stem cell graft. The chain combines TRBV7-9 with TRBJ2-1; 7 bases match TRBD2. The receptor's source is a human donor who donated a stem cell graft to a child with SCID. The CDR3 nucleotides read TGTGCCAGCAGCCAGGGACTAACAAGCTCCTACAATGAGCAGTTCTTC. This translates into CASSQGLTSSYNEQFF. The full variable domain, rest sourced from reference TRBV7-9 and TRBJ2-1, is DTGVSQNPRHKITKRGQNVTFRCDPISEHNRLYWYRQTLGQGPEFLTYFQNEAQLEKSRLLSDRFSAERPKGSFSTLEIQRTEQGDSAMYLCASSQGLTSSYNEQFFGPGTRLTVL.